A single sample is the source of the 3 T cell receptor beta chains below, sequenced in a study of blood T cell repertoires in COVID-19 (dated by TCRdb to 2020 to 2022). Library construction relied on the immunoSEQ multiplex PCR assay. TCRdb's version of the immuneACCESS table is confined to in-frame rearrangements and falls short of the full clone set. An unresolved V gene accounts for under half of the shortfall where checked; the remainder is of unknown origin. The sample table shows about 250,000 clones, and around 85% are seen once. Jointly, the top ten make up roughly 10% of the sample. Sequencing input: peripheral blood. The receptors stem from an elderly man with acute or convalescent COVID-19.

J is TRBJ2-3 and V is TRBV3-1 (or the pseudogene TRBV3-2); 10 bases are a match to TRBD2. This CDR3 comprises 13 residues. The germline CDR1 and CDR2 sequences are LGHDT and YNNKEL (reference sequence). V gave up 4 bases and J gave up 11 bases; unmatched junction bases: 6. The CDR3 nucleotides are TGTGCCAGCAGCCCGGGACTAGCGAGGAAGCAGTATTTT. Residues: CASSPGLARKQYF.

In this sample, this clone turned up once. J is TRBJ1-2 and V is TRBV2; 7 bases agree with TRBD1. The CDR3 is 14 residues long. The V gene end was trimmed by 6 bases and the J gene end by 5 bases; junction bases not matched to a gene: 9. Germline V gene sequence: CDR1 SNHLY, CDR2 FYNNEI. The CDR3 protein is CASRNRGVHYGYTF. The DNA for the CDR3 is TGTGCCAGCAGAAACAGGGGAGTGCATTATGGCTACACCTTC.

This sequence joins TRBV18 and TRBJ2-7; D is uncertain. Per germline, CDR1 KGHSH and CDR2 LQKENI. The CDR3 loop spans 14 amino acids. Trimming took 3 bases from V and 3 from J, leaving 12 bases between them. Here the CDR3 DNA reads TGTGCCAGCTCACCTCCCGGGTCACACTACGAGCAGTACTTC. Translating it yields CASSPPGSHYEQYF.